Listed below are T cell receptor beta chains from one sample, sequenced in a study of T-cell memory formation after mild COVID-19. One entry per CDR3 protein results from TCRdb running MiXCR on the 5' RACE reads. The profile shows around 250,000 distinct CDR3 sequences, over 9% of them singletons. Sequenced sample: PBMCs or a T cell subset sorted from them (not recorded which). These TCRs come from a young man who had mild COVID-19 (a few samples of this study predate the infection). Cell type and time point are not known. Both conserved end residues are part of each CDR3. D genes are given only for firm matches. Clone size is shown for a subset of rows, as once, few, many or a class of expanded clone.

>TRBD2|many|13|TRBV20-1|TRBJ2-1
CSAQAGGDREQFF
TGCAGTGCTCAAGCGGGGGGGGACAGGGAGCAGTTCTTC
>NA|NA|15|TRBV7-9|TRBJ2-5
CASSPADTSQETQYF
TGTGCCAGCAGCCCCGCCGACACTTCCCAAGAGACCCAGTACTTC
>TRBD1|NA|14|TRBV18|TRBJ1-3
CASSADRDGNTIYF
TGTGCCAGCTCGGCGGACAGGGATGGAAACACCATATATTTT
>NA|many|15|TRBV5-1|TRBJ2-3
CASSSRDPRADTQYF
TGCGCCAGCAGCTCCCGGGACCCGAGGGCAGATACGCAGTATTTT
>NA|many|13|TRBV30|TRBJ2-5
CAWSIQGVVTQYF
TGTGCCTGGAGTATCCAAGGGGTTGTGACCCAGTACTTC
>NA|NA|14|TRBV7-2|TRBJ2-3
CASSLYGPTDTQYF
TGTGCCAGCAGCTTATACGGCCCCACAGATACGCAGTATTTT
>NA|NA|16|TRBV7-2|TRBJ2-1
CASSPGGRGLMNEQFF
TGTGCCAGCAGTCCCGGGGGTAGGGGCCTGATGAATGAGCAGTTCTTC
>TRBD1|few|16|TRBV7-3|TRBJ2-1
CASSLGMGRTGYEQFF
TGTGCCAGCAGCTTAGGGATGGGGAGGACAGGGTATGAGCAGTTCTTC
>TRBD2|many|12|TRBV6-6|TRBJ2-1
CASGGAYNEQFF
TGTGCCAGCGGGGGGGCCTACAATGAGCAGTTCTTC
>NA|NA|20|TRBV28|TRBJ2-6
CASSLGAADAYSSGANVLTF
TGTGCCAGCAGTTTGGGGGCCGCAGACGCGTATTCGTCTGGGGCCAACGTCCTGACTTTC
>TRBD1|NA|15|TRBV20-1|TRBJ2-7
CSARDLGQGLYEQYF
TGCAGTGCTAGAGATCTGGGACAGGGGCTCTACGAGCAGTACTTC
>TRBD1|many|18|TRBV4-3|TRBJ2-4
CASSQARTGGWSKNIQYF
TGCGCCAGCAGCCAAGCCCGGACAGGGGGCTGGTCCAAAAACATTCAGTACTTC
>NA|NA|17|TRBV10-3|TRBJ2-5
CAISAGRGGGDRETQYF
TGTGCCATCAGTGCCGGTCGGGGGGGCGGGGACAGAGAGACCCAGTACTTC
>NA|few|13|TRBV7-3|TRBJ1-1
CASSLASRGKAFF
TGTGCCAGCAGCTTAGCGTCTAGGGGAAAAGCTTTCTTT
>TRBD2|many|15|TRBV12-3/TRBV12-4|TRBJ2-5
CASSLSSGTQETQYF
TGTGCCAGCAGTTTGAGTAGCGGGACCCAAGAGACCCAGTACTTC
>NA|NA|13|TRBV7-9|TRBJ2-7
CASSYGTLFEQYF
TGTGCCAGCAGCTACGGGACATTATTCGAGCAGTACTTC
>NA|few|14|TRBV2|TRBJ2-5
CASKVDRSQETQYF
TGTGCCAGTAAGGTGGACAGATCCCAAGAGACCCAGTACTTC
>TRBD1|few|14|TRBV7-2|TRBJ1-2
CASSLVRDSYGYTF
TGTGCCAGCAGCTTAGTCCGGGACAGCTATGGCTACACCTTC
>NA|NA|17|TRBV6-6|TRBJ1-6
CASRGGTGSSYNSPLHF
TGTGCCAGCAGGGGAGGGACGGGGAGCTCCTATAATTCACCCCTCCACTTT
>NA|NA|12|TRBV19|TRBJ1-6
CASRTESSPLHF
TGTGCCAGTCGGACAGAATCTTCACCCCTCCACTTT
>NA|NA|17|TRBV20-1|TRBJ1-5
CSARDHFMTYSNQPQHF
TGCAGTGCTAGAGATCACTTTATGACCTATAGCAATCAGCCCCAGCATTTT
>TRBD1|NA|14|TRBV5-5|TRBJ2-2
CASSLNRGNRELFF
TGTGCCAGCAGCTTAAACAGGGGAAACCGGGAGCTGTTTTTT
>TRBD2|many|14|TRBV7-3|TRBJ2-3
CASSEAGGTDTQYF
TGTGCCAGCAGCGAAGCGGGGGGCACAGATACGCAGTATTTT
>NA|NA|14|TRBV7-2|TRBJ1-1
CASSAPSRNDEAFF
TGTGCCAGCAGCGCACCCAGCAGAAATGACGAAGCTTTCTTT
>NA|few|15|TRBV7-9|TRBJ2-6
CASSLMRSGANVLTF
TGTGCCAGCAGCTTAATGCGTTCTGGGGCCAACGTCCTGACTTTC
>NA|NA|14|TRBV7-2|TRBJ1-2
CASSHTAGGYGYTF
TGTGCCAGCAGTCACACAGCAGGTGGCTATGGCTACACCTTC
>TRBD1|NA|17|TRBV11-2|TRBJ2-2
CASSLTGGGLNTGELFF
TGTGCCAGCAGCCTGACAGGGGGCGGTTTAAACACCGGGGAGCTGTTTTTT
>TRBD2|NA|18|TRBV2|TRBJ2-2
CASSTRLLAGANTGELFF
TGTGCCAGCAGCACCCGTCTCCTAGCGGGGGCGAACACCGGGGAGCTGTTTTTT
>TRBD1|NA|16|TRBV12-3/TRBV12-4|TRBJ2-5
CASRDSGGGLRETQYF
TGTGCCAGCAGAGACTCAGGGGGTGGTTTGAGAGAGACCCAGTACTTC
>NA|few|12|TRBV21-1|TRBJ1-5
CASSPLAQPQHF
TGTGCCAGCAGCCCCCTCGCCCAGCCCCAGCATTTT
>TRBD1|NA|16|TRBV7-9|TRBJ2-1
CASSIGTGKPYNEQFF
TGTGCCAGCAGCATTGGGACAGGGAAACCCTACAATGAGCAGTTCTTC
>NA|NA|13|TRBV4-3|TRBJ2-7
CASSQDHTYEQYF
TGCGCCAGCAGCCAGGACCACACCTACGAGCAGTACTTC
>NA|many|14|TRBV10-3|TRBJ2-7
CAISERGLGYEQYF
TGTGCCATCAGTGAGAGGGGCCTTGGATACGAGCAGTACTTC
>NA|many|15|TRBV7-8|TRBJ2-1
CASSLAGGPDNEQFF
TGTGCCAGCAGCTTAGCGGGGGGACCCGACAATGAGCAGTTCTTC
>NA|few|22|TRBV5-1|TRBJ1-2
CASSRDPGRTDRNALGNYGYTF
TGCGCCAGCAGCCGGGACCCAGGGCGAACCGACCGTAACGCTTTGGGGAACTATGGCTACACCTTC
>NA|NA|13|TRBV7-9|TRBJ2-5
CASSLTRGETQYF
TGTGCCAGCAGCTTAACAAGGGGAGAGACCCAGTACTTC
>NA|NA|11|TRBV2|TRBJ1-1
CASRDYTEAFF
TGTGCCAGCAGGGATTACACTGAAGCTTTCTTT
>NA|NA|14|TRBV7-9|TRBJ2-4
CASSAGPGENIQYF
TGTGCCAGCAGCGCGGGGCCTGGGGAAAACATTCAGTACTTC
>NA|NA|14|TRBV5-1|TRBJ1-2
CASSLDSQNYGYTF
TGCGCCAGCAGCTTGGACTCCCAAAACTATGGCTACACCTTC
>NA|NA|20|TRBV5-5|TRBJ1-1
CASSLVGPSRGALVIPEAFF
TGTGCCAGCAGCTTGGTCGGGCCGAGTCGAGGGGCGCTGGTTATCCCTGAAGCTTTCTTT
>NA|NA|15|TRBV5-4|TRBJ1-1
CASSLDARGGTEAFF
TGTGCCAGCAGCTTGGACGCCCGCGGGGGCACTGAAGCTTTCTTT
>NA|many|14|TRBV27|TRBJ2-2
CASSLLGGDGELFF
TGTGCCAGCAGTTTATTGGGTGGCGACGGGGAGCTGTTTTTT
>TRBD1|NA|16|TRBV5-5|TRBJ2-7
CASSLAGTGQVHEQYF
TGTGCCAGCAGCTTGGCCGGGACAGGGCAAGTCCACGAGCAGTACTTC
>TRBD2|few|15|TRBV29-1|TRBJ2-2
CSVDLAGAHTGELFF
TGCAGCGTTGACCTAGCGGGGGCCCACACCGGGGAGCTGTTTTTT
>NA|few|15|TRBV4-3|TRBJ2-2
CASSPRPGVPGELFF
TGCGCCAGCAGCCCCCGGCCTGGGGTCCCCGGGGAGCTGTTTTTT